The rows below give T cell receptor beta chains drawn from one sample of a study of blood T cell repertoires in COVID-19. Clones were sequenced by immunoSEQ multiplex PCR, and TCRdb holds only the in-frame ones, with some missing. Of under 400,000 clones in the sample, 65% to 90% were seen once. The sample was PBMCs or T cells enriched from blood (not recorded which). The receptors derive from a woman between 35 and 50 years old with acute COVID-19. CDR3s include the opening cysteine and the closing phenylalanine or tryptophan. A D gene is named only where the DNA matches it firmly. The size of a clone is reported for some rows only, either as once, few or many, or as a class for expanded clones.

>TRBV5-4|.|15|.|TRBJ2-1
CASSFSRDTYNEQFF
TGTGCCAGCAGCTTTTCCCGGGACACCTACAATGAGCAGTTCTTC
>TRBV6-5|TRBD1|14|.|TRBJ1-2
CASRFGQGIYGYTF
TGTGCCAGCAGATTCGGACAGGGGATCTATGGCTACACCTTC
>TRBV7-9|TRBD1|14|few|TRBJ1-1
CASSSTGGGTEAFF
TGTGCCAGCAGCTCGACAGGGGGCGGCACTGAAGCTTTCTTT
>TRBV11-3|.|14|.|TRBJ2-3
CASSSRYSTDTQYF
TGTGCCAGCAGTTCCAGATATAGCACAGATACGCAGTATTTT
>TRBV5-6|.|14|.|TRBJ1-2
CASIPTGTNYGYTF
TGTGCCAGCATCCCGACAGGCACTAACTATGGCTACACCTTC
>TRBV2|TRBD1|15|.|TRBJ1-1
CASSEDRMVYTEAFF
TGTGCCAGCAGTGAGGACAGGATGGTGTACACTGAAGCTTTCTTT
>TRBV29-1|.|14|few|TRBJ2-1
CSVGGTRGDNEQFF
TGCAGCGTTGGAGGGACACGAGGTGACAATGAGCAGTTCTTC
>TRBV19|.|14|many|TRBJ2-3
CASSRSRSTDTQYF
TGTGCCAGTAGTCGGTCTAGATCCACAGATACGCAGTATTTT
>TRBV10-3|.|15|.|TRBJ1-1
CAISENDILNTEAFF
TGTGCCATCTCGGAAAACGACATTTTGAACACTGAAGCTTTCTTT
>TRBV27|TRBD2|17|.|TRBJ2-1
CASRFRSSGGSNFEQFF
TGTGCCAGCCGCTTCCGTAGTTCGGGAGGAAGCAACTTTGAGCAGTTCTTC
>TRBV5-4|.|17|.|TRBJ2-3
CASSFSPGLASTDTQYF
TGTGCCAGCAGCTTTAGCCCCGGACTCGCTAGCACAGATACGCAGTATTTT
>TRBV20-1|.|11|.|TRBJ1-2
CSARYGYGYTF
TGCAGTGCTAGGTACGGGTATGGCTACACCTTC
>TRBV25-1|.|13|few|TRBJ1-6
CASSELAARPLHF
TGTGCCAGCAGTGAACTCGCGGCCCGGCCCCTCCACTTT
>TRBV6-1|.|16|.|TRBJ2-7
CASSEVSGGRGYEQYF
TGTGCCAGCAGTGAAGTCAGTGGGGGCCGGGGCTACGAGCAGTACTTC
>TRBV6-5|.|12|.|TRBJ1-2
CASTAGNYGYTF
TGTGCCAGCACGGCAGGCAACTATGGCTACACCTTC
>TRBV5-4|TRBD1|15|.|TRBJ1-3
CASSLGDRAGNTIYF
TGTGCCAGCAGCTTGGGAGACAGGGCTGGAAACACCATATATTTT
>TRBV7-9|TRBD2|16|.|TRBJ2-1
CASSSGGTSVKDEQFF
TGTGCCAGCAGCTCCGGCGGGACTAGCGTCAAGGATGAGCAGTTCTTC
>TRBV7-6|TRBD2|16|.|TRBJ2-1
CASTTSGSINYNEQFF
TGTGCCAGCACGACTAGCGGGAGTATTAACTACAATGAGCAGTTCTTC
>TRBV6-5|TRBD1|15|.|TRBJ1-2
CASSPQGQANYGYTF
TGTGCCAGCAGTCCCCAGGGACAGGCGAACTATGGCTACACCTTC
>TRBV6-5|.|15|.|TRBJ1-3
CASSAGIFTGNTIYF
TGTGCCAGCAGCGCCGGTATTTTTACTGGAAACACCATATATTTT
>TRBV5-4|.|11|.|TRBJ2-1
CASSNTREQFF
TGTGCCAGCAGCAATACTCGAGAGCAGTTCTTC
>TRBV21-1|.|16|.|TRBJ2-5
CASSKAGLGIGETQYF
TGTGCCAGCAGCAAAGCTGGCCTAGGTATTGGAGAGACCCAGTACTTC
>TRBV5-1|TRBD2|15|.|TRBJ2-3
CASSLSGSGTDTQYF
TGCGCCAGCAGCTTGAGCGGGAGCGGCACAGATACGCAGTATTTT
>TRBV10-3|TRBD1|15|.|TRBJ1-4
CAISAQGGDNEKLFF
TGTGCCATCAGTGCGCAGGGGGGAGATAATGAAAAACTGTTTTTT
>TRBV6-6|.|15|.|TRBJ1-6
CASSYSNTVNSPLHF
TGTGCCAGCAGTTACTCGAACACCGTCAATTCACCCCTCCACTTT
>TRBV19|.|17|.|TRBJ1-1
CASSIMLKDFMNTEAFF
TGTGCCAGTAGTATAATGCTTAAGGACTTCATGAACACTGAAGCTTTCTTT